The rows below give T cell receptor beta chains drawn from one sample of a study of T cells in Graves' hyperthyroidism and ophthalmopathy. TCRdb processed the multiplex PCR reads anew with MiXCR; each CDR3 protein has one entry. Of under 350,000 distinct CDR3 sequences in the sample, roughly 13% were seen once. The sample comprised blood. The receptors were sampled from a woman aged 40 to 50 with Graves' hyperthyroidism. Each CDR3 is given with its conserved first and last residue. Fields, in order: clone size, J gene, V gene, CDR3 protein. A row's size may be missing; if present it is once, few, many or a size class.

>many|TRBJ2-5|TRBV3-1
CASSQVQAGRETQYF
>-|TRBJ2-1|TRBV11-2
CASSLASAYYNEQFF
>many|TRBJ1-4|TRBV2
CASTAPLTLTGATNEKLFF
>few|TRBJ1-5|TRBV20-1
CSVSGDTGNQPQHF
>many|TRBJ2-7|TRBV28
CASSVPGQGISYEQYF
>-|TRBJ1-4|TRBV6-1
CDRSERFRVEVNEKLFF
>many|TRBJ2-5|TRBV11-2
CASSLLAGGETQYF
>many|TRBJ2-1|TRBV20-1
CSAQRRQRGTYNEQFF
>many|TRBJ2-7|TRBV2
CASRGSSGTGRLSPYEQYF
>-|TRBJ2-1|TRBV12-3/TRBV12-4
CASSPYYEQFF
>many|TRBJ2-5|TRBV19
CASSQGFIGETQYF
>few|TRBJ1-3|TRBV19
CASSIQGPSGNTIYF
>-|TRBJ1-2|TRBV30
CAWRGQGATNYGYTF
>-|TRBJ2-5|TRBV7-2
CASSTDRGRETQYF
>few|TRBJ2-7|TRBV18
CASSPGASYEQYF
>many|TRBJ2-1|TRBV4-1
CASSQEGDEQFF
>many|TRBJ1-1|TRBV6-1
CASSFRGGAEAFF
>few|TRBJ1-2|TRBV19
CASSVPDPVRVNYGYTF
>many|TRBJ2-1|TRBV11-3
CASSPGLREQFF
>-|TRBJ2-7|TRBV7-8
CASSLVTILAGTTSEQYF
>few|TRBJ2-2|TRBV19
CASSIMADPTGELFF
>-|TRBJ2-1|TRBV20-1
CSAQESRDPNNEQFF
>-|TRBJ2-7|TRBV12-3/TRBV12-4
CASSLVLTSSYEQYF
>-|TRBJ2-3|TRBV19
CASSLASGSKNTQYF
>few|TRBJ2-3|TRBV2
CASSTGTAGTDTQYF
>many|TRBJ2-7|TRBV28
CASSVLQGKHEQYF
>-|TRBJ1-1|TRBV6-1
CASSATRTGARRLEAFF
>many|TRBJ2-7|TRBV6-2/TRBV6-3
CASSLRTSGSRLAYEQYF
>many|TRBJ1-2|TRBV27
CASSIGQGRGYTF
>many|TRBJ1-6|TRBV7-9
CASSPRQGLAPLHF
>few|TRBJ1-2|TRBV24-1
CATSDEGGYGYTF
>few|TRBJ2-1|TRBV15
CATSRQSPGYNEQFF
>many|TRBJ2-3|TRBV3-1
CASSQLDSTDTQYF
>few|TRBJ1-5|TRBV20-1
CSARASSQPQHF
>many|TRBJ2-1|TRBV20-1
CSASTGTREQFF
>many|TRBJ1-1|TRBV7-8
CASSPARATGHTEAFF
>many|TRBJ1-5|TRBV2
CASSGKTEPESNQPQHF
>-|TRBJ2-1|TRBV6-1
CASTGTRHEQFF
>few|TRBJ2-3|TRBV3-1
CASSQESAGGTDTQYF
>many|TRBJ1-1|TRBV3-1
CASSQLFGGEAFF
>many|TRBJ2-5|TRBV15
CATSRGGGTETQYF
>few|TRBJ2-7|TRBV4-1
CASSPRDSNSYEQYF
>many|TRBJ2-5|TRBV7-8
CATGQAQETQYF
>few|TRBJ2-7|TRBV2
CASKGAVQYF
>many|TRBJ2-7|TRBV2
CASRSGTGLTEQYF
>many|TRBJ2-1|TRBV6-1
CASSYLGGQSYEQFF
>few|TRBJ2-5|TRBV14
CASSRKNQPGQGTQYF
>-|TRBJ2-3|TRBV28
CASSPKTTDTQYF
>few|TRBJ2-1|TRBV9
CASSVGPSGSLGEQFF
>many|TRBJ2-1|TRBV7-2
CASSFRLAGGRQFF
>many|TRBJ1-1|TRBV2
CASGAQEMSTEAFF